This T cell receptor (beta chain) is from a study of OX40 agonist ivuxolimab in advanced cancers. Notes on the study in general: Compared with CD4+, CD8+ T cells on average had more expanded clones.

The germline CDR1 and CDR2 sequences are SGHRS and YFSETQ. The V end was cut by 2 bases, the J end by 7 bases, with 13 bases between. This CDR3 has 13 amino acids. TCRdb keeps only in-frame clones here, not all; method: immunoSEQ multiplex PCR. The sample yields tens of thousands of clones, about 86% seen once. As concerns this clone: Its antigen is still unknown.

The sequence derives from an adult with an advanced solid tumor such as melanoma, head and neck, liver or kidney cancer. The rearrangement uses TRBV5-1 and TRBJ2-7; D is tentatively TRBD1 or TRBD2 (5 bases each). The material sequenced was CD4+ or CD8+ T cells sorted from blood, taken in a trial of the OX40 agonist ivuxolimab. The CDR3 spells CASSFDGAREQYF. The DNA of the CDR3 is TGCGCCAGCAGCTTCGACGGGGCACGTGAGCAGTACTTC. Combining the CDR3 with reference TRBV5-1 and TRBJ2-7 gives the whole variable domain KAGVTQTPRYLIKTRGQQVTLSCSPISGHRSVSWYQQTPGQGLQFLFEYFSETQRNKGNFPGRFSGRQFSNSRSEMNVSTLELGDSALYLCASSFDGAREQYFGPGTRLTVT.